The TCR beta chain described here comes from a study of shared clonotypes between healthy human individuals. J gave up 8 bases and V 1 base, and 5 bases lay outside the gene matches. The CDR3 length is 15 residues. Germline V CDR1 and CDR2: LGHNA, YNFKEQ. The protocol was immunoSEQ multiplex PCR, while the TCRdb copy is restricted to in-frame clones and leaves out a portion. There are about 1.1 million clones in the sample; 77% occur only once, and 0.85% to 1% lies in the top ten. Sample: memory CD4+ T cells from PBMCs. Described subset: CD45RA-negative fraction. The V call is TRBV4-2, the J call TRBJ2-1; 10 bases map to TRBD2. This TCR derives from a young man in good health. Some clones in this sample may be carry-over from other donors' samples. Here the CDR3 reads CASSQAASGSDEQFF. DNA of the CDR3: TGTGCCAGCAGCCAAGCGGCTAGCGGGAGCGATGAGCAGTTCTTC.